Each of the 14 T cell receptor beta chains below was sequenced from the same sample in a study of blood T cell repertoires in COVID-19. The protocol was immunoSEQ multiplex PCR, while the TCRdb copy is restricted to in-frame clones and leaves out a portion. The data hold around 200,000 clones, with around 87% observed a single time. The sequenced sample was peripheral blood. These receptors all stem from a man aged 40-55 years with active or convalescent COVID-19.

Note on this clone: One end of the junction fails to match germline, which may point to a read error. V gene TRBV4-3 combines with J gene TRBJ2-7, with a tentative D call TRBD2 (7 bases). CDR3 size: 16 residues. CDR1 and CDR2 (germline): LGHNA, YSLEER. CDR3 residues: CASSRAAGAATYEQYF. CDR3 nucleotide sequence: TGCGCCAGCAGCCGTGCGGCGGGGGCCGCGACCTATGAGCAGTACTTC.

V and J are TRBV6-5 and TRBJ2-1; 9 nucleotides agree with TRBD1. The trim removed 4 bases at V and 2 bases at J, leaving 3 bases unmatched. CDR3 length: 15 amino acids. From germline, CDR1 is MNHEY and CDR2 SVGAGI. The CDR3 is CASSFGTGTYNEQFF. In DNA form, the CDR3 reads TGTGCCAGCAGTTTTGGGACAGGGACCTACAATGAGCAGTTCTTC.

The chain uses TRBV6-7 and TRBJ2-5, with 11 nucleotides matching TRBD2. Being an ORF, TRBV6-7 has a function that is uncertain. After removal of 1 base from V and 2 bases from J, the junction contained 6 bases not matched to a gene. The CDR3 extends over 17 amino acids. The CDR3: CASSYLKGLAVQETQYF. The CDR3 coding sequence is TGTGCCAGCAGTTACTTGAAGGGACTAGCGGTGCAAGAGACCCAGTACTTC.

As DNA, the CDR3 is TGTGCCATCAGTGAGGGACAGGGGCAAGAGACCCAGTACTTC. This sequence encodes CAISEGQGQETQYF. This chain connects TRBV10-3 to TRBJ2-5, with TRBD1 matching 9 bases. CDR3 length equals 14 residues. Germline lookup yields CDR1 ENHRY and CDR2 SYGVKD. Trimming at V came to 2 bases and at J to 2 bases, leaving 0 bases not matched to a gene.

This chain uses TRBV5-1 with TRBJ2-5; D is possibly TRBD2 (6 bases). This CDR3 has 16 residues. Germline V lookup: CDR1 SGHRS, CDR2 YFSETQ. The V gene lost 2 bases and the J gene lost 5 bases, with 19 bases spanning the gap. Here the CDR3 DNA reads TGCGCCAGCAGCTTTCGGGGACGGGGGTCCTCGGAGACCCAGTACTTC. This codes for CASSFRGRGSSETQYF. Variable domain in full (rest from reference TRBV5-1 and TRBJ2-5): KAGVTQTPRYLIKTRGQQVTLSCSPISGHRSVSWYQQTPGQGLQFLFEYFSETQRNKGNFPGRFSGRQFSNSRSEMNVSTLELGDSALYLCASSFRGRGSSETQYFGPGTRLLVL.

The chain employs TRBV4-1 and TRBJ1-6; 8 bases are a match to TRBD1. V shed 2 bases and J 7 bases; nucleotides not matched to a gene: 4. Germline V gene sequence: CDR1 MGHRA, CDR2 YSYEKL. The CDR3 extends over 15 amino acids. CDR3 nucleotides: TGCGCCAGCAGCCAACCCAGGGGGCTGAATTCACCCCTCCACTTT. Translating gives CASSQPRGLNSPLHF.

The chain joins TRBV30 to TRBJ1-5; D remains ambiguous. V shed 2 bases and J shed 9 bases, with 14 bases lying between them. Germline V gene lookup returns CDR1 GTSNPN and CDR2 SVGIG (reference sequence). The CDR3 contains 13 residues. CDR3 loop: CAWSITRSGPQHF. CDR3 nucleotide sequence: TGTGCCTGGAGTATAACCCGCAGTGGGCCCCAGCATTTT.

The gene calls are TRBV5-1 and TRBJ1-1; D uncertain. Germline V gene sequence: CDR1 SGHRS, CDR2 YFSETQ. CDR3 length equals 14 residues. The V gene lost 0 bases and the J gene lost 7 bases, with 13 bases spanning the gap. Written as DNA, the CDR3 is TGCGCCAGCAGCTTGGAGAGTTGGTCGAATGAAGCTTTCTTT. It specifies CASSLESWSNEAFF.

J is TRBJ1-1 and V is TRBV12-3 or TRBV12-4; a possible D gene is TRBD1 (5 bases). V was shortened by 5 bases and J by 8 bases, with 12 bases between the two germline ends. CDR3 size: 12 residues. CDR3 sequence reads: CASSAIQEEAFF. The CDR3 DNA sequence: TGTGCCAGCAGTGCCATACAGGAAGAAGCTTTCTTT.

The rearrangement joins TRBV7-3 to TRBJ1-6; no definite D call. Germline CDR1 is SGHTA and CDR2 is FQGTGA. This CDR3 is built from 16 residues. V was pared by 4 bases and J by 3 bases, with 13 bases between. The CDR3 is CASSSTDTVYNSPLHF. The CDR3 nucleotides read TGTGCCAGCAGCTCTACAGATACAGTCTATAATTCACCCCTCCACTTT.

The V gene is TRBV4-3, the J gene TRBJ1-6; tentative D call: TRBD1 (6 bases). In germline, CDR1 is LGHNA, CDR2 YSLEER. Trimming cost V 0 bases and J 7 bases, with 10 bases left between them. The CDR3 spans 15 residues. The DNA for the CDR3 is TGCGCCAGCAGCCAAGATCCCCAGGGGAATTCACCCCTCCACTTT. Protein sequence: CASSQDPQGNSPLHF.

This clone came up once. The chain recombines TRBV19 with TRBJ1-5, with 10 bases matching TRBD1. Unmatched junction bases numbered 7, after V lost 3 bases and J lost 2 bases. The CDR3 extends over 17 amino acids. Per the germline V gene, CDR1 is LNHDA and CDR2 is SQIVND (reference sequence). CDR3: CASSMGTGVLGNQPQHF. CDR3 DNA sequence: TGTGCCAGTAGTATGGGGACAGGGGTGTTGGGCAATCAGCCCCAGCATTTT.

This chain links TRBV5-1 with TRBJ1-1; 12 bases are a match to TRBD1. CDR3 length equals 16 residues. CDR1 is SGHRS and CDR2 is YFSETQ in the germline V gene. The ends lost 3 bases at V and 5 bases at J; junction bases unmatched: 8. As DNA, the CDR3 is TGCGCCAGCAGCTCTGGGACAGGGGGCGCCTGGACTGAAGCTTTCTTT. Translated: CASSSGTGGAWTEAFF.

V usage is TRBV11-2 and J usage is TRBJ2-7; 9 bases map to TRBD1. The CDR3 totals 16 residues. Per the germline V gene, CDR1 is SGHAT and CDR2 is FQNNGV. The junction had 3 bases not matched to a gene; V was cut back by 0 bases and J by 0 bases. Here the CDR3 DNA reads TGTGCCAGCAGCTTAGACCACAGGGGGCCCTCCTACGAGCAGTACTTC. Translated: CASSLDHRGPSYEQYF.